Presented here are 2 T cell receptor beta chains from one specimen sequenced in a study of cytomegalovirus exposure and HLA in healthy donors. 13 Jbeta primers and 60 Vbeta primers were used for the PCR. TCRdb's table, derived via immunoSEQ multiplex PCR, lists solely in-frame clones and lacks some. The repertoire has under 110,000 clones, roughly 75% of them found once; the top ten carry 2% to 3%. The sequencing input was PBMCs. These receptor sequences come from a man in his forties in good health and CMV-seronegative.

This clone was recorded only once. The CDR3 sequence is CASSPTPGLAGWGTQYF. The CDR3 coding sequence is TGTGCCAGCAGCCCCACGCCGGGACTAGCGGGGTGGGGGACCCAGTACTTC. The V gene is TRBV11-2, the J gene TRBJ2-5; the match to TRBD2 covers 13 bases. The CDR3 sequence is 17 residues long. V lost 5 bases to trimming and J lost 7 bases; unmatched junction nucleotides: 13. Germline-derived CDR1 and CDR2 are SGHAT and FQNNGV.

This clone came up once. V usage is TRBV18 and J usage is TRBJ1-5, with unresolved D. Trimming took 0 bases from V and 4 from J, leaving 13 bases between them. Germline V CDR1 and CDR2: KGHSH, LQKENI. This CDR3 is built from 16 residues. CDR3 nucleotide sequence: TGTGCCAGCTCACCACCGGTAGAAGCTCTGAATCAGCCCCAGCATTTT. It specifies CASSPPVEALNQPQHF.